The T cell receptor beta chain under discussion was sequenced for a study of cytomegalovirus exposure and HLA in healthy donors (dated by TCRdb to between 2016 and 2019). Context from the whole study: An earlier analysis of several hundred of the donors reported 250 to 350 Gb of sequence data and around 120 million unique TCR beta sequences obtained from around 180 million T cells. An early release covering roughly 580 HLA-typed donors comprised about 300 gigabases of sequencing data and tens of millions of unique TCR sequences. Among the approximately 430 genotyped donors, about 83% belonged to the genetic ancestry cluster associated with self-reported Caucasian donors. The study aimed to test whether cataloging public T cell receptors could reveal signatures of past pathogen exposure. The T cell repertoires of about 700 subjects were profiled by immunosequencing and related to cytomegalovirus serostatus. A separate validation cohort of about 110 different subjects was used in addition to the approximately 700-subject first cohort. High-throughput TCR immunosequencing, statistical association of individual TCRs with disease status, and machine learning were combined to predict cytomegalovirus infection status. To study patterns of TCR occurrence, a later analysis re-analyzed previously published TCR beta repertoires from 666 donors and added high-resolution HLA genotyping. In the later analysis, no new phenotypic data were used to find candidate immune exposures; instead, reliance was placed on TCR beta sequences and their occurrence across donors. In an earlier analysis of roughly 540 of the donors, high-throughput TCR beta sequencing was used to judge whether each TCR beta V gene segment behaved as functional or pseudogenic. Donor age, sex, ethnicity and CMV serostatus were compiled alongside the repertoire data. A later genetic analysis used genome-wide SNP genotypes for about 55% of the 666 donors, treating that subset as a discovery cohort. All discovery cohort repertoires had been generated on a single sequencing platform. Class I and class II HLA loci were covered by the typing at four-digit resolution. Typing coverage varied by locus: about 620-640 donors for A, B, C, DRB1 and DQB1; 500 to 550 for DQA1; 606 for DPA1; some 470 for DPB1. Because of strong linkage in the cohort, four to six DR-DQ haplotypes were treated as single units for association and clustering. Across 398 genotyped donors of the cohort, an average of roughly 200,000 unique TCR beta nucleotide sequences per donor were sequenced, and approximately 19% of those sequences were non-productive.

With respect to this clone: Its recognized antigen is unknown.

The cohort consisted of fewer than 700 healthy bone marrow donors. Cohort members were all nominally healthy when sampled, although unrecorded immune exposures were likely present. The donor was CMV seronegative and belonged to the group of 380 or so seronegative cohort members. Every donor gave a peripheral blood sample, and the peripheral blood mononuclear cells from that sample were used for TCR beta sequencing. Genomic DNA extraction from the blood cell samples was performed with the Qiagen DNeasy Blood Extraction Kit. For this chain, trimming is 1 base at the V end and 5 bases at the J end, and the number of junction bases without a gene match is 8. Its CDR3 holds 17 amino acids, cysteine through phenylalanine. Kept here is only the CDR3 DNA, which spans 51 bases and is read in frame from base 1. The germline V gene specifies SGHTA as CDR1 and FQGTGA as CDR2. General findings and caveats noted by the study authors: The authors suggested that the approach could potentially be extended to other disease states and immunological phenotypes. A group of highly shared sequence variants was considered likely to be a technical artifact of the sequencing pipeline. A further reported finding was that TCR beta sequences accurately predicted the HLA-A and HLA-B alleles for most subjects in the first cohort. In a later analysis, HLA-associated TCR beta chains showed more clonal expansion and lower generation probabilities than non-associated chains that were equally common. Compared with the 666-donor mean, donors in an Asian-associated ancestry cluster had fewer N-insertions in productive TCRs, according to a later genetic analysis. Most TCR sequences were observed very rarely across donors, whereas some public TCRs were present in many individuals. A later genetic analysis associated a missense DCLRE1C variant with V-gene and J-gene trimming of TCR beta chains, and an independent cohort replicated the association. The study listed 164 TCR beta chains as associated with cytomegalovirus. Cytomegalovirus status was reported to be diagnosed by the classifier with high specificity and sensitivity in both the original and validation cohorts. Because counts were too low, seventeen rarely observed V segments, including chromosome 9 orphons, were left out of the earlier analysis of 500 to 650 of the donors. This cohort had only TCR beta chains sequenced, and the lack of alpha or paired-chain data limited which features could be detected. A later analysis found that most CMV-associated TCR beta chains appeared HLA-restricted, with HLA associations seemingly driven largely by CMV exposure. In a later analysis, several top co-occurrence clusters were reported to appear linked to parvovirus B19, influenza, CMV and Epstein-Barr virus. The only immune exposure information available for the cohort was CMV serostatus. Correlated functional status among segregating V segments might reflect linkage disequilibrium, but an unknown experimental factor could not be ruled out. A few of the identified cytomegalovirus-associated TCR beta chains were confirmed in vitro to be specific for cytomegalovirus antigens. Because the 87-base-pair reads could not distinguish some IMGT-functional V segments, including TRBV6-2 and TRBV6-3, those segments were excluded. HLA typing was unavailable for some donors at each locus, so association tests used only the typed subset. A later analysis associated roughly 17,000 TCR beta sequences with specific HLA alleles at a false discovery rate of 0.05. When HLA alleles, especially DR and DQ, strongly co-occurred, TCR associations were difficult to assign to individual alleles. In a later analysis, the rate of TCR association differed among HLA loci, with DRB1 alleles having the most associated TCRs and HLA-C alleles having the fewest. Roughly uniform sequencing depth across donors was assumed in presence/absence analyses, although this assumption may not hold. In an earlier analysis of some 500 of the donors, most TCR beta V segments were observed in productive rearrangements about 87% or about 30% of the time, broadly matching IMGT annotations.

The library came from the immunoSEQ multiplex PCR assay. For the multiplex PCR, a mixture combining 60 forward primers for TCR Vbeta segments and 13 reverse primers for TCR Jbeta segments was used. A multiplex PCR assay on genomic DNA amplified the CDR3 region of rearranged TCR beta genes. Amplified TCR beta libraries were sequenced as 87-base-pair reads on the Illumina HiSeq System. In the authors' own workflow: Across the 670 or so repertoires, a later analysis counted some 80 million unique TCR beta chains, roughly 11 million of which were shared by at least two donors. Raw reads were error-corrected and collapsed into unique sequences with a nearest-neighbor algorithm that merged closely related sequences to remove PCR and sequencing errors. To assign V, D and J gene segments, CDR3 sequences were aligned to IMGT reference sequences. For a sequence to be retained, a match of at least six nucleotides was required to both a V gene segment and a J gene segment. Rearrangements were classified as productive when the CDR3 lacked stop codons and remained in frame with V and J, and all other rearrangements were classified as non-productive. Following IMGT convention, CDR3 was defined as the stretch from the second conserved V-encoded cysteine to the conserved J-encoded phenylalanine. The earlier analysis of about 570 of the donors excluded any sequence lacking an unambiguous match to a single V gene segment. An earlier analysis of about 600 of the donors called V segments functional above 56.7% productive rearrangements and segregating when the between-donor standard deviation exceeded 5%. A statistical classification framework was built for diagnosing cytomegalovirus status from the catalog of TCR beta chain sequences. In a later analysis, TCR nucleotide sequences were compared against IMGT/GENE-DB human TR gene sequences so that V and J genes could be assigned. In a later analysis, CDR3 sequences and most-parsimonious VDJ recombination scenarios were assigned using the TCRdist pipeline. In a later analysis, each TCR beta chain was defined by its CDR3 amino acid sequence together with its V-gene family, and reads without a unique V-gene family were excluded. As a way to deal with suspected cross-contamination and a sequencing artifact, a later analysis dropped approximately 570 nucleotide sequences that were highly shared and had low generation probability. In a later analysis, a clonal expansion index for each public chain was calculated from normalized within-repertoire ranks of inferred template counts. Generation probabilities in a later analysis came from a VDJ recombination model fitted to out-of-frame rearrangements, and those results were checked against IGoR. In a later analysis, TCR-TCR, TCR-HLA and TCR-CMV co-occurrence was scored with hypergeometric tests, and a repertoire-size bias correction was applied to TCR pairs. To estimate false discovery rates, a later analysis permuted the HLA or CMV assignments 20 times. A later analysis grouped co-occurring TCRs with DBSCAN, adding TCRdist sequence similarity when clustering within HLA-allele-positive subsets. Repertoires with fewer than 30,000 or more than 120,000 public chains, plus five repertoires with anomalous nucleotide sharing, were excluded from co-occurrence clustering. TCRdb limited this immuneACCESS table to in-frame rearrangements with V and J called. A share of clones is missing; checked studies link under half to unresolved V genes, and the rest is unexplained. The DNA gave D and trimming, while V, J and clone size come from that table. The sample's table lists a count of about 160,000 clones. Clones ranked in the top ten supply 1% to 1.5% of the sample.

The TCR sequence derives from a woman aged 60-70 years in good health and CMV-seronegative. The sample consisted of PBMCs. The chain is assembled from TRBV7-3 and TRBJ2-2; a stretch of 9 junction bases matches TRBD1. Here the CDR3 is given as CASSLMSRGQGTGELFF. The base sequence is TGTGCCAGCAGCTTAATGTCTCGGGGACAGGGAACCGGGGAGCTGTTTTTT. Full variable domain (CDR3 extended with the reference TRBV7-3 and TRBJ2-2 proteins): GAGVSQTPSNKVTEKGKYVELRCDPISGHTALYWYRQSLGQGPEFLIYFQGTGAADDSGLPNDRFFAVRPEGSVSTLKIQRTERGDSAVYLCASSLMSRGQGTGELFFGEGSRLTVL.